This T cell receptor (beta chain) was retrieved from a study of cytomegalovirus exposure and HLA in healthy donors. Healthy people donating bone marrow made up the donors. V dropped 4 bases and J dropped 0 bases, with 7 bases sitting between them. This CDR3 region has 14 residues. CDR1 and CDR2 from the germline V gene are GTSNPN and SVGIG (reference sequence). Concerning this clone itself: Its antigen is still unknown.

PCR was performed using 60 Vbeta and 13 Jbeta primers. Generated by immunoSEQ multiplex PCR, the TCRdb table keeps only in-frame clones and is missing some. Here the sample spans about 130,000 clones, approximately 78% being singletons. Regarding the study as a whole: Sequencing depth roughly uniform across donors was assumed in presence/absence analyses. Follow-up analysis later connected one missense variant in DCLRE1C with trimming of TCR beta V- and J-genes. In an earlier analysis, in approximately 630 donors, most V segments appeared productive either ~87% or ~30% of the time.

The chain employs TRBV30 and TRBJ1-6, with D maybe TRBD1 (5 bases). This sequence was found in a woman aged 40 to 50 in good health and CMV-seropositive. Sequencing was done on a sample of PBMCs. The CDR3 DNA reads TGTGCCTGGACAGACAGCTCCTATAATTCACCCCTCCACTTT. Translating it yields CAWTDSSYNSPLHF.